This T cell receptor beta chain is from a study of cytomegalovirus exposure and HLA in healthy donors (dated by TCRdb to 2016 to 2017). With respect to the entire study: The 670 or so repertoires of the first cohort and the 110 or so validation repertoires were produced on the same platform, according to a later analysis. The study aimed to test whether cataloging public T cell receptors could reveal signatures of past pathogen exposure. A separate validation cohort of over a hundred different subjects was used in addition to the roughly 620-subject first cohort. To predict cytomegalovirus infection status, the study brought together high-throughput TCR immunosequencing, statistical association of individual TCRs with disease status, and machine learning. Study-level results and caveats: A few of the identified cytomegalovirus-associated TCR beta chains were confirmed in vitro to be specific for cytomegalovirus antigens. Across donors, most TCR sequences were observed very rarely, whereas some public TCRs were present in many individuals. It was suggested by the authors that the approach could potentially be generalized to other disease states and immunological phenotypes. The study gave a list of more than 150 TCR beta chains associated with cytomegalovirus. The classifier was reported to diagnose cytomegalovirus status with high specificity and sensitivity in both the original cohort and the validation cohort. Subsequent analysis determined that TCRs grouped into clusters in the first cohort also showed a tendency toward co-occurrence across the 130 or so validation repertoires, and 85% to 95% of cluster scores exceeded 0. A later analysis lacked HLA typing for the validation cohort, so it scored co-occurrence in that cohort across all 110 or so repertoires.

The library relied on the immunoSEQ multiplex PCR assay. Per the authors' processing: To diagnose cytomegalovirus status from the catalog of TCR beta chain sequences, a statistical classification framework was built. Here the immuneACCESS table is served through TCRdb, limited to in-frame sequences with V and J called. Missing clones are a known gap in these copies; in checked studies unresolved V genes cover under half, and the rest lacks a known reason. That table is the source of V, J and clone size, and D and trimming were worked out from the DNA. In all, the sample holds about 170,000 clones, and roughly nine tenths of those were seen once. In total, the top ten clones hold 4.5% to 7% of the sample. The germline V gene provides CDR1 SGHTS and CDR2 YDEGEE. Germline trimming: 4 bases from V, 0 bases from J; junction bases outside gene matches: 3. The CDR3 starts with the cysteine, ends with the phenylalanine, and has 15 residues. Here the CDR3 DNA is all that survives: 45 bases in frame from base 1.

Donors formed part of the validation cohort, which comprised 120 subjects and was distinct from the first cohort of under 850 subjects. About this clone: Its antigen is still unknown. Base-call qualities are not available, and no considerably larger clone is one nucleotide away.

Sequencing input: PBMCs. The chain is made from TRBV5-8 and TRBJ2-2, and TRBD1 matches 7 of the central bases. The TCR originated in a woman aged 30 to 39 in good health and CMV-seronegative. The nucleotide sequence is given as TGTGCCAGCAGCCTACAGGGGACGAACACCGGGGAGCTGTTTTTT. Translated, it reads CASSLQGTNTGELFF. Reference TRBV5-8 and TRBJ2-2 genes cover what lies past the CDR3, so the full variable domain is EAGVTQSPTHLIKTRGQQATLRCSPISGHTSVYWYQQALGLGLQFLLWYDEGEERNRGNFPPRFSGRQFPNYSSELNVNALELEDSALYLCASSLQGTNTGELFFGEGSRLTVL.